This T cell receptor (beta chain) was found in a study of regulatory T cells in long-lasting Graves disease. Arm-PCR with iRepertoire HTBI primers amplified the CDR3 regions for these TCR beta libraries. MiXCR, applied by TCRdb to the multiplex PCR reads, yields one record per CDR3 protein. The data contain roughly 510,000 distinct CDR3 sequences, 16% of them singletons. This clonotype was counted a few times. This sample's time point: newly diagnosed GD, antithyroid drugs for less than 3 months. The TCR library was made from RNA extracted from PBMCs. J gave up 2 bases and V 1 base, and 13 bases lay outside the gene matches. The CDR3 extends over 18 amino acids. Germline values: CDR1 DFQATT, CDR2 SNEGSKA (reference sequence). The same sample was also used in a study of T cells in Graves' hyperthyroidism and ophthalmopathy. This second report adds: Exclusion of patients followed from uncontrolled infection, other autoimmune disease, pregnancy or lactation. Classification by a 13 V-J model distinguished ophthalmopathy from stable hyperthyroidism.

This chain uses TRBV20-1 with TRBJ1-2; 10 bases line up with TRBD1. The source of this sequence is a young man with Graves disease. Sequenced here: peripheral blood mononuclear cells (PBMCs), sampled at new diagnosis, from a patient treated with antithyroid drugs. The CDR3 region is CSARALGGQGRINYGYTF. For the CDR3, the DNA is TGCAGTGCTAGAGCCCTAGGGGGACAGGGGCGAATCAACTATGGCTACACCTTC.